This T cell receptor beta chain is drawn from a study of T-cell memory formation after mild COVID-19. CDR1 is DFQATT and CDR2 is SNEGSKA in the germline V gene (reference sequence). The CDR3 runs 15 residues. Unmatched junction bases numbered 7, after V lost 5 bases and J lost 6 bases. TCRdb re-called the 5' RACE reads through MiXCR, storing one row per CDR3 protein. The table lists about 560,000 distinct CDR3 sequences, 15% to 20% of them singletons. Concerning this clonotype: The antigen is undetermined.

General study points: Several responding clones turned up in pre-infection memory, indicating that cross-reactive memory may have taken part.

The receptor was derived from an adult woman who had mild COVID-19 (a few samples of this study predate the infection). Cell type and time point are not known. The V gene is TRBV20-1, the J gene TRBJ1-6; the match to TRBD1 covers 10 bases. The sample was PBMCs or a T cell subset sorted from them (not recorded which). DNA of the CDR3: TGCAGTGCTCCCAGACAGGGGGCCGGTAATTCACCCCTCCACTTT. It is translated as CSAPRQGAGNSPLHF.